A selection of T cell receptor beta chains follows, all from one sample in a study of blood T cell repertoires in COVID-19. Profiling relied on immunoSEQ multiplex PCR, and the TCRdb table lists in-frame clones only, not all of them. The sample has some 260,000 clones; roughly 87% are singletons. The sample was PBMCs or T cells enriched from blood (not recorded which). All receptors come from a woman in her thirties with acute COVID-19. Both conserved end residues are part of each CDR3. A D gene is named only where the DNA matches it firmly. A clone size is listed for some rows: how often the clone was seen (once, few, many), or a class if it is expanded.

d_call j_call v_call clone_size cdr3_aa cdr3_nt
TRBD2 TRBJ2-1 TRBV27 - CASSLTSGRHEQFF TGTGCCAGCAGCCTGACTAGCGGGAGGCATGAGCAGTTCTTC
TRBD1 TRBJ2-7 TRBV11-1 - CASTEDRGRVREQYF TGTGCCAGCACCGAGGACAGGGGGCGCGTTCGCGAGCAGTACTTC
- TRBJ2-2 TRBV2 - CASRPVGGAGTGELFF TGTGCCAGCAGGCCCGTGGGGGGGGCCGGCACCGGGGAGCTGTTTTTT
- TRBJ2-2 TRBV7-2 - CASSLILRNTGELFF TGTGCCAGCAGCTTAATTCTAAGGAACACCGGGGAGCTGTTTTTT
TRBD1 TRBJ1-5 TRBV5-1 - CASSPGTGNQPQHF TGCGCCAGCAGCCCGGGGACAGGAAATCAGCCCCAGCATTTT
TRBD2 TRBJ2-7 TRBV19 - CASSGGLAGAGYEQYF TGTGCCAGTAGTGGCGGACTAGCGGGGGCAGGATACGAGCAGTACTTC
TRBD1 TRBJ1-1 TRBV10-3 - CAISEDRVNTEAFF TGTGCCATCAGTGAGGACAGGGTGAACACTGAAGCTTTCTTT
TRBD1 TRBJ1-1 TRBV7-9 - CASSFITGGRTEAFF TGTGCCAGCAGCTTCATTACAGGGGGCCGGACTGAAGCTTTCTTT
- TRBJ2-7 TRBV4-1 - CASSQGVFWSGYEQYF TGCGCCAGCAGCCAAGGGGTGTTTTGGAGCGGCTACGAGCAGTACTTC
- TRBJ1-2 TRBV10-3 - CAISESRARPYGYTF TGTGCCATCAGTGAGTCGCGGGCGCGCCCCTATGGCTACACCTTC
TRBD1 TRBJ1-2 TRBV10-3 - CAISVEEGAKGYTF TGTGCCATCAGTGTCGAGGAGGGGGCAAAGGGCTACACCTTC
- TRBJ1-5 TRBV19 - CASSIVESPQHF TGTGCCAGTAGTATCGTGGAGTCGCCCCAGCATTTT
- TRBJ2-3 TRBV5-1 - CASTRTAGTDTQYF TGCGCCAGCACTCGGACAGCGGGCACAGATACGCAGTATTTT
TRBD2 TRBJ2-7 TRBV6-6 - CASSDGTSGGDEQYF TGTGCCAGCAGTGACGGGACTAGCGGCGGGGACGAGCAGTACTTC
- TRBJ1-6 TRBV12-3/TRBV12-4 - CASSILKNSPLHF TGTGCCAGCAGTATACTGAAGAATTCACCCCTCCACTTT
TRBD2 TRBJ2-5 TRBV7-2 - CASSLASGRGAWETQYF TGTGCCAGCAGCCTGGCTAGCGGGAGGGGGGCTTGGGAGACCCAGTACTTC
- TRBJ2-1 TRBV30 - CAWSVVATNEQFF TGTGCCTGGAGTGTAGTAGCGACCAATGAGCAGTTCTTC
TRBD1 TRBJ1-2 TRBV27 - CASSPQGALGYTF TGTGCCAGCAGTCCCCAGGGGGCGCTGGGCTACACCTTC
TRBD1 TRBJ1-2 TRBV18 - CASSPGQGAYGYTF TGTGCCAGCTCACCTGGACAGGGGGCCTATGGCTACACCTTC
- TRBJ2-5 TRBV30 - CAWRKDRGGETQYF TGTGCCTGGAGAAAGGACAGAGGGGGAGAGACCCAGTACTTC
TRBD2 TRBJ2-5 TRBV18 - CASSGSGGAWETQYF TGTGCCAGCTCCGGAAGCGGGGGGGCCTGGGAGACCCAGTACTTC
TRBD1 TRBJ1-5 TRBV28 - CASSWDRVGNQPQHF TGTGCCAGCAGTTGGGACAGGGTAGGCAATCAGCCCCAGCATTTT
TRBD2 TRBJ2-7 TRBV6-2/TRBV6-3 once CASSYRAGEEQYF TGTGCCAGCAGTTACCGAGCGGGAGAAGAGCAGTACTTC
- TRBJ2-3 TRBV28 - CASSRLAGSDTQYF TGTGCCAGCAGCCGCCTCGCTGGGAGCGATACGCAGTATTTT
TRBD1 TRBJ1-5 TRBV6-5 - CASSTDRAGQPQHF TGTGCCAGCAGTACGGACAGGGCCGGACAGCCCCAGCATTTT
TRBD2 TRBJ2-1 TRBV28 - CASKQLAGGDEQFF TGTGCCAGCAAACAACTAGCGGGAGGGGATGAGCAGTTCTTC
- TRBJ2-1 TRBV7-9 - CASSLAAANEQFF TGTGCCAGCAGCTTAGCGGCGGCCAATGAGCAGTTCTTC
TRBD1 TRBJ2-1 TRBV5-1 - CASSGGQGVQDEQFF TGCGCCAGCAGCGGTGGACAGGGGGTTCAGGATGAGCAGTTCTTC
- TRBJ2-5 TRBV7-2 once CASSLDPGRYQETQYF TGTGCCAGCAGCTTAGATCCGGGGAGGTACCAAGAGACCCAGTACTTC
- TRBJ2-7 TRBV19 - CASSRGDEQYF TGTGCCAGTAGTAGGGGCGACGAGCAGTACTTC
TRBD1 TRBJ2-7 TRBV19 - CASRDRGREQYF TGTGCCAGCCGGGACAGGGGGCGCGAGCAGTACTTC
- TRBJ1-1 TRBV6-5 - CASSYIMNTEAFF TGTGCCAGCAGTTACATAATGAACACTGAAGCTTTCTTT
TRBD2 TRBJ2-3 TRBV29-1 - CSVESLAGRDTQYF TGCAGCGTTGAGAGCCTAGCGGGACGAGATACGCAGTATTTT
TRBD1 TRBJ1-2 TRBV27 - CASSLTGTYGYTF TGTGCCAGCAGCTTGACAGGGACCTATGGCTACACCTTC
- TRBJ1-5 TRBV28 - CASSVQGFANQPQHF TGTGCCAGCAGTGTACAGGGATTTGCCAATCAGCCCCAGCATTTT
TRBD1 TRBJ2-7 TRBV27 - CASSLERGHYEQYF TGTGCCAGCAGTTTAGAAAGGGGGCATTACGAGCAGTACTTC
TRBD2 TRBJ2-1 TRBV13 - CASSLTSLAGGSYNEQFF TGTGCCAGCAGCTTAACGAGCCTAGCGGGCGGCTCCTACAATGAGCAGTTCTTC
- TRBJ1-1 TRBV30 - CAWSFWAANTEAFF TGTGCCTGGAGTTTCTGGGCAGCGAACACTGAAGCTTTCTTT
- TRBJ1-5 TRBV5-5 - CASSLAGGAFNQPQHF TGTGCCAGCAGCTTGGCCGGAGGGGCCTTCAATCAGCCCCAGCATTTT
TRBD2 TRBJ2-7 TRBV19 - CASSPRTSGRRGEQYF TGTGCCAGTAGTCCGCGGACTAGCGGGAGACGAGGGGAGCAGTACTTC